Following are 29 T cell receptor beta chains from one sample sequenced in a study of shared clonotypes between healthy human individuals (TCRdb year 2020). Receptors were amplified or captured by the immunoSEQ multiplex PCR assay. What TCRdb holds here is the immuneACCESS table cut down to in-frame rearrangements. Part of the clones is not present; checked against another copy, under half of the missing clones reflect an unresolved V gene, and the others are unexplained. For this sample the table gives about 1 million clones, of which roughly 80% were detected only once. Approximately 1.5% of the sample is held by the ten biggest clonotypes. Sample: memory CD4+ T cells sorted from blood. In light of the paper, this sample's cell subset or site label describes: CD45RA-negative fraction. Receptor source: a man between 18 and 35 years old in good health.

The chain carries TRBV6-5 and TRBJ2-2; 7 bases agree with TRBD2. Looked up from germline, CDR1 is MNHEY and CDR2 is SVGAGI. V lost 6 bases to trimming and J lost 2 bases; unmatched junction nucleotides: 6. The CDR3 is 15 residues long. CDR3 amino acids: CASSSGTTNTGELFF. CDR3 sequence (DNA): TGTGCCAGCAGCTCCGGGACTACCAACACCGGGGAGCTGTTTTTT.

Here the CDR3 reads CASSYSMASGNNEQFF. For the CDR3, the DNA is TGTGCCAGCAGTTACTCGATGGCTAGCGGAAACAATGAGCAGTTCTTC. The genes are TRBV6-5 and TRBJ2-1, with 7 bases that match TRBD2. CDR1 is MNHEY and CDR2 is SVGAGI in the germline V gene. The CDR3 has 16 amino acids. Trimming took 0 bases from V and 5 from J; bases not matched to a gene: 7.

The J gene is TRBJ1-4, the V gene TRBV7-8; D remains unclear. Germline CDR1 is SGHVS and CDR2 is FQNEAQ. The CDR3 runs to 14 residues. With 5 bases removed from V and 8 bases from J, the gap between germline ends came to 15 bases. CDR3 DNA: TGTGCCAGCAGCCCCCCGCGGTTTGTAGAAAAACTGTTTTTT. Its translation is CASSPPRFVEKLFF.

The chain combines TRBV6-1 with TRBJ1-3; 7 positions match TRBD1. CDR1 and CDR2 (germline): MNHNS, SASEGT. The length of the CDR3 is 16 residues. With V trimmed by 4 bases and J by 2 bases, 8 bases remained unmatched. CDR3 residues: CASSAYRGKPGNTIYF. CDR3 nucleotide sequence: TGTGCCAGCAGTGCGTACAGGGGCAAGCCTGGAAACACCATATATTTT.

V is TRBV5-6 and J is TRBJ2-5; D is tentatively TRBD1 or TRBD2 (5 bases each). The CDR3 length is 13 residues. Germline lookup yields CDR1 SGHDT and CDR2 YYEEEE. The V gene lost 4 bases and the J gene lost 5 bases, with 12 bases spanning the gap. CDR3 bases: TGTGCCAGCAGCCCTAGCAGGGTGGAGACCCAGTACTTC. Residues: CASSPSRVETQYF.

This chain links TRBV4-1 with TRBJ2-7; 7 bases match TRBD2. This CDR3 has 14 residues. Germline CDR1 reads MGHRA; CDR2 reads YSYEKL. Unmatched junction bases numbered 3, after V lost 2 bases and J lost 2 bases. This CDR3 reads CASSQLGGTYEQYF. CDR3 coding DNA: TGCGCCAGCAGCCAATTGGGGGGGACCTACGAGCAGTACTTC.

In the case of this clone: Other DNA sequences from this sample encode an identical CDR3 as well. This chain joins TRBV6-5 and TRBJ2-2; no reliable D call. Trimming left V 2 bases short and J 5 bases short, with 9 bases between. CDR3 length equals 14 residues. The germline CDR1 and CDR2 sequences are MNHEY and SVGAGI. CDR3 loop: CASSYSTVTGELFF. The CDR3 coding sequence is TGTGCCAGCAGTTACAGTACAGTTACCGGGGAGCTGTTTTTT.

The rearrangement links TRBV10-2 to TRBJ1-1; D gene ambiguous. Germline V gives CDR1 WSHSY, CDR2 SAAADI. The CDR3 sequence is 13 residues long. V dropped 3 bases and J dropped 2 bases, with 7 bases sitting between them. The chain's CDR3 is CASSEQKNTEAFF. The CDR3 DNA is TGCGCCAGCAGTGAACAGAAAAACACTGAAGCTTTCTTT.

This chain connects TRBV6-1 to TRBJ2-3, with a tentative D call TRBD2 (5 bases). The CDR3 has 15 amino acids. Germline values: CDR1 MNHNS, CDR2 SASEGT. V was clipped by 8 bases and J by 0 bases, with 15 bases between them. The CDR3 spells CASVWRVSSTDTQYF. The CDR3 DNA sequence: TGTGCCAGCGTCTGGCGGGTTAGTAGCACAGATACGCAGTATTTT.

The chain links TRBV28 to TRBJ1-1; D gene unclear. The V end lost 4 bases, the J end lost 0 bases, and 12 bases lay between the germline ends. The CDR3 is 15 amino acids. Germline V gives CDR1 MDHEN, CDR2 SYDVKM. CDR3 DNA sequence: TGTGCCAGCAGTTCCCCCCCGGTCATGAACACTGAAGCTTTCTTT. Protein sequence: CASSSPPVMNTEAFF.

Points on this clone: The same CDR3 is also encoded by other DNA sequences in this sample. The J gene is TRBJ1-1, the V gene TRBV9; the match to TRBD1 covers 11 bases. Germline assignment: CDR1 SGDLS and CDR2 YYNGEE. With 2 bases clipped from V and 3 bases from J, the junction kept 3 bases outside the gene matches. This CDR3 is built from 15 residues. The CDR3 DNA follows: TGTGCCAGCAGCGTTGGACAGGGGGCCGACACTGAAGCTTTCTTT. Its translation is CASSVGQGADTEAFF.

The chain joins TRBV7-2 to TRBJ2-3; TRBD2 matches at 9 bases. CDR3 length: 12 amino acids. Germline-derived CDR1 and CDR2 are SGHTA and FQGNSA. With 7 bases clipped from V and 14 bases from J, the junction kept 10 bases outside the gene matches. The CDR3 coding sequence is TGTGCCAGCAACCCGGCGGGGGGGAGTAGGTATTTT. Translating gives CASNPAGGSRYF.

The J gene is TRBJ1-1, the V gene TRBV27; TRBD1 agrees at 8 bases. V lost 5 bases, J lost 4 bases, and 6 bases stayed unmatched. This CDR3 region has 14 residues. Germline CDR1 reads MNHEY; CDR2 reads SMNVEV (reference sequence). The CDR3 here is CASSGQGAGTEAFF. The CDR3 DNA follows: TGTGCCAGCAGTGGCCAGGGGGCAGGCACTGAAGCTTTCTTT.

There are a few counts of this clone. This chain connects TRBV4-3 to TRBJ1-3; no clear D. The CDR3 is 13 residues long. Trimming stripped 1 base from V and 8 bases from J, with 9 bases between. Germline V gene lookup returns CDR1 LGHNA and CDR2 YSLEER. This chain's CDR3 is CASSQGFGDTIYF. The CDR3 region has the DNA TGCGCCAGCAGCCAAGGTTTCGGGGACACCATATATTTT.

In its sample, this clone was seen a few times. The V and J genes are TRBV5-5 and TRBJ1-6; 11 bases are a match to TRBD1. V shed 4 bases and J 7 bases; nucleotides not matched to a gene: 10. The germline V gene has CDR1 SGHKS and CDR2 YYEKEE (reference sequence). This CDR3 spans 17 amino acids. The CDR3 nucleotides are TGTGCCAGCAGCCCTAGGACAGGGGGCGGCTACAATTCACCCCTCCACTTT. Its translation: CASSPRTGGGYNSPLHF.

V and J are TRBV30 and TRBJ1-2, with unresolved D. V was cut by 5 bases and J by 5 bases, with 9 bases left in between. The CDR3 is 11 residues long. Germline V gene sequence: CDR1 GTSNPN, CDR2 SVGIG (reference sequence). The CDR3 bases are TGTGCCTGGGCCCCCCTATATGGCTACACCTTC. Amino acid sequence: CAWAPLYGYTF.

The chain employs TRBV5-6 and TRBJ2-6; D is uncertain. Germline CDR1 and CDR2: SGHDT and YYEEEE. Trimming pared 6 bases from V and 4 bases from J, leaving 11 bases between. This CDR3 has 14 amino acids. As DNA, the CDR3 is TGTGCCAGCACCGCCAAATGGGGGGCCAACGTCCTGACTTTC. Amino acid sequence: CASTAKWGANVLTF.

This clone has ten or more counts. In nucleotides, the CDR3 is TGTGCCAGCAGGGGGAACGTCGGCTATGGCTACACCTTC. This sequence encodes CASRGNVGYGYTF. The chain employs TRBV2 and TRBJ1-2; no firm D call. Germline lookup yields CDR1 SNHLY and CDR2 FYNNEI. V was trimmed by 6 bases and J by 4 bases, leaving 12 bases between them. This CDR3 comprises 13 residues.

The chain recombines TRBV4-3 with TRBJ2-3; 8 bases match TRBD2. The junction had 4 bases not matched to a gene; V was cut back by 5 bases and J by 0 bases. This CDR3 has 15 residues. Germline CDR1 and CDR2: LGHNA and YSLEER. The CDR3 loop is CASSASGSSTDTQYF. The CDR3 DNA follows: TGCGCCAGCAGCGCTAGCGGGTCTAGCACAGATACGCAGTATTTT.

The CDR3 spells CASSQLFHGQGEQYF. CDR3 coding DNA: TGCGCCAGCAGCCAACTCTTCCACGGGCAGGGGGAGCAGTACTTC. The chain joins TRBV4-1 to TRBJ2-7; the D gene is possibly TRBD1 (6 bases). The V gene lost 2 bases and the J gene lost 7 bases, with 18 bases spanning the gap. Germline V gene data show CDR1 as MGHRA and CDR2 as YSYEKL. This CDR3 contains 15 residues.

This clone was counted only a few times. V gene TRBV5-1 combines with J gene TRBJ1-1, with D perhaps TRBD1 (5 bases). CDR3 length: 14 amino acids. Trimming took off 4 bases at V and 3 bases at J, with 13 bases between the two ends. Germline assignment: CDR1 SGHRS and CDR2 YFSETQ. CDR3 protein: CASSPGFLDTEAFF. Written as DNA, the CDR3 is TGCGCCAGCAGCCCAGGGTTTTTGGACACTGAAGCTTTCTTT.

The CDR3 DNA reads as TGTGCCAGCAGCCTCCAACAGGGGATCGGCTACACCTTC. It codes for CASSLQQGIGYTF. The chain links TRBV6-1 to TRBJ1-2; 7 positions match TRBD1. V was clipped by 6 bases and J by 8 bases; unmatched bases: 9. This CDR3 region has 13 residues. In germline, CDR1 is MNHNS, CDR2 SASEGT.

To note about this clone: The same CDR3 arises from other DNA sequences in this sample as well. The chain recombines TRBV28 with TRBJ2-2; 16 bases match TRBD2. The junction had 2 bases not matched to a gene; V was cut back by 1 base and J by 6 bases. The CDR3 totals 17 residues. The germline V gene encodes CDR1 MDHEN and CDR2 SYDVKM. CDR3 protein: CASSLLGLAGGPGELFF. CDR3 nucleotide sequence: TGTGCCAGCAGTTTATTGGGACTAGCGGGGGGGCCCGGGGAGCTGTTTTTT. Combining the CDR3 with reference TRBV28 and TRBJ2-2 gives the whole variable domain DVKVTQSSRYLVKRTGEKVFLECVQDMDHENMFWYRQDPGLGLRLIYFSYDVKMKEKGDIPEGYSVSREKKERFSLILESASTNQTSMYLCASSLLGLAGGPGELFFGEGSRLTVL.

The chain recombines TRBV6-4 with TRBJ2-2, with 9 bases lining up with TRBD1. With V trimmed by 3 bases and J by 4 bases, 9 bases remained unmatched. The CDR3 runs to 17 residues. Germline V gene lookup returns CDR1 MRHNA and CDR2 SNTAGT. CDR3 coding DNA: TGTGCCAGCAGTGATAGTTTGGGGACAGGGACCACCGGGGAGCTGTTTTTT. Translated, it gives CASSDSLGTGTTGELFF.

This chain links TRBV5-1 with TRBJ1-1; D is uncertain. V gave up 0 bases and J gave up 6 bases, with 12 bases separating them. Looked up from germline, CDR1 is SGHRS and CDR2 is YFSETQ. This CDR3 has 14 amino acids. The CDR3 coding sequence is TGCGCCAGCAGCTTGGGGAATCTGGGCTCTGAAGCTTTCTTT. This gives the protein CASSLGNLGSEAFF.

V gene TRBV19 combines with J gene TRBJ2-7; 7 bases match TRBD1. CDR3 length: 14 amino acids. The V gene's germline CDR1 is LNHDA and CDR2 SQIVND (reference sequence). The trim removed 2 bases at V and 9 bases at J, leaving 10 bases unmatched. Written as DNA, the CDR3 is TGTGCCAGTAGTATAAACTCGGACAGGATGCCGCAGTACTTC. Translation gives CASSINSDRMPQYF.

This chain connects TRBV6-5 to TRBJ2-7; TRBD1 might be the D (5 bases). The CDR3 is made up of 15 amino acids. Deletions cut 11 bases from V and 3 bases from J, with 23 bases between. Germline V gene data show CDR1 as MNHEY and CDR2 as SVGAGI. CDR3 protein: CASAISGPGSYEQYF. The CDR3 nucleotides are TGTGCCTCAGCAATTTCAGGGCCAGGTAGCTACGAGCAGTACTTC.

This clone was observed a single time. This chain uses TRBV6-6 with TRBJ2-7, with D perhaps TRBD1 (7 bases). Looked up from germline, CDR1 is MNHNY and CDR2 is SVGAGI (reference sequence). Trimming took 7 bases from V and 0 from J, leaving 13 bases between them. This CDR3 is built from 14 residues. As DNA, the CDR3 is TGTGCCAGCATAGACCAGGGGGGCTCCTACGAGCAGTACTTC. Its protein product is CASIDQGGSYEQYF.

This rearrangement joins TRBV9 to TRBJ1-2; no clear D gene. CDR1 and CDR2 from the germline V gene are SGDLS and YYNGEE. V was cut by 0 bases and J by 8 bases, with 11 bases left in between. The CDR3 runs 13 residues. CDR3 in DNA: TGTGCCAGCAGCGTAGAAGCAGGACTGGGCTACACCTTC. It is translated as CASSVEAGLGYTF.